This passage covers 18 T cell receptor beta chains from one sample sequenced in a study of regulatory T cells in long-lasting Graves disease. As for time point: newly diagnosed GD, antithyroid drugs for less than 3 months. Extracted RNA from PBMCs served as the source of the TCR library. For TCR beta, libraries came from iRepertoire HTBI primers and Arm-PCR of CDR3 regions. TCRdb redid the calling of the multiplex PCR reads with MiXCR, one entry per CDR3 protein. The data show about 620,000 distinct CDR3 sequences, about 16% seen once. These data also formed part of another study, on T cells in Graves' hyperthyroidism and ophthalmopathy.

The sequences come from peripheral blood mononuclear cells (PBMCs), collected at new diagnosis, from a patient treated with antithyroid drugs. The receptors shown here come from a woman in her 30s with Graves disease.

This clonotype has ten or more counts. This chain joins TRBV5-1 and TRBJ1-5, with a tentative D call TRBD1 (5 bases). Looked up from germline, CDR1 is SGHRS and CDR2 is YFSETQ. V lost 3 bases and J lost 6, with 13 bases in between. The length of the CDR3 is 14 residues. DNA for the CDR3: TGCGCCAGCAGCTGGGACGGGTTTACTCAGCCCCAGCATTTT. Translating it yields CASSWDGFTQPQHF.

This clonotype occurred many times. CDR3 in amino acids: CASSRTTSGGYTF. The CDR3 DNA reads TGTGCCAGCAGTCGTACCACATCAGGTGGCTACACCTTC. This sequence joins TRBV6-1 and TRBJ1-2; no reliable D call. This CDR3 comprises 13 residues. CDR1 and CDR2 from the germline V gene are MNHNS and SASEGT. The V end was cut by 5 bases, the J end by 7 bases, with 14 bases between.

CDR3 DNA: TGTGCCTGGAGTGTCGGAGGGGCTTATCAGCCCCAGCATTTT. It is translated as CAWSVGGAYQPQHF. The chain links TRBV30 to TRBJ1-5; a possible D gene is TRBD1 (5 bases). The CDR3 runs 14 residues. V lost 0 bases to trimming and J lost 5 bases, with 11 bases between them. The germline CDR1 and CDR2 sequences are GTSNPN and SVGIG (reference sequence).

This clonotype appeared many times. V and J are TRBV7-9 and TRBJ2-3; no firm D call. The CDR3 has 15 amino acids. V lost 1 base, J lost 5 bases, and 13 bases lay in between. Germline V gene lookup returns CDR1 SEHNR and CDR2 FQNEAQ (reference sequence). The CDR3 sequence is CASSLEAGLKDTQYF. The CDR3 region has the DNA TGTGCCAGCAGCTTAGAAGCTGGGCTAAAAGATACGCAGTATTTT.

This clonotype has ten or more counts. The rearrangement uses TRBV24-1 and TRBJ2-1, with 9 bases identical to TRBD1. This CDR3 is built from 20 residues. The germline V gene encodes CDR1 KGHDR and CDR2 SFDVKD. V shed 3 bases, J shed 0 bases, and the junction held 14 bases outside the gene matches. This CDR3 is CATSDSPGTGLTSSYNEQFF. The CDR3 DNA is TGTGCCACCAGTGATAGTCCCGGGACAGGGTTGACGAGCTCCTACAATGAGCAGTTCTTC.

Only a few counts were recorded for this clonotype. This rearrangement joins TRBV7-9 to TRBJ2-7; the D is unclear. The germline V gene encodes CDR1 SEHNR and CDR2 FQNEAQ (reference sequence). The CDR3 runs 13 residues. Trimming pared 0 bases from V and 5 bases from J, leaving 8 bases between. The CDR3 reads CASSLAAADEQYF. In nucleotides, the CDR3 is TGTGCCAGCAGCTTAGCGGCGGCAGACGAGCAGTACTTC.

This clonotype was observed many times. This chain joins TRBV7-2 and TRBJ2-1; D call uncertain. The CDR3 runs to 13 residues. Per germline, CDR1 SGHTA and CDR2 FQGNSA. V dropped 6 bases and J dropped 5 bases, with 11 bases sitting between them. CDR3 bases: TGTGCCAGCAGTCTAGAGCTCCACAATGAGCAGTTCTTC. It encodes CASSLELHNEQFF.

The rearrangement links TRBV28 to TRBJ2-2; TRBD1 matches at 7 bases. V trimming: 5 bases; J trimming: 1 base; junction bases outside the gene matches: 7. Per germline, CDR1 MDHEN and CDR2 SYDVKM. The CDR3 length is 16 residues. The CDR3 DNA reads TGTGCCAGCAGTCCCCGACAGGGCGTGAACACCGGGGAGCTGTTTTTT. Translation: CASSPRQGVNTGELFF.

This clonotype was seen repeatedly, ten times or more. The CDR3 bases are TGTGCCACTGGGACAGAGACAAACTACGAGCAGTACTTC. The encoded protein is CATGTETNYEQYF. The V gene is TRBV2, the J gene TRBJ2-7; 7 nucleotides match TRBD1. CDR1 and CDR2 (germline): SNHLY, FYNNEI. V lost 10 bases to trimming and J lost 3 bases; unmatched junction nucleotides: 9. CDR3 length: 13 amino acids.

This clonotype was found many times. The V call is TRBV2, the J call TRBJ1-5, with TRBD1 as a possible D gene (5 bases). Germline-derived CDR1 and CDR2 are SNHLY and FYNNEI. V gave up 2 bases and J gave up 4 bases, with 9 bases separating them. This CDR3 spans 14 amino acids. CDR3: CASSEQGGNQPQHF. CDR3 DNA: TGTGCCAGCAGTGAACAGGGAGGGAATCAGCCCCAGCATTTT.

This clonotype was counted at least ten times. CDR3 nucleotide sequence: TGTGCCAGCGGACAGGGCCGCTATGGCTACACCTTC. Translation gives CASGQGRYGYTF. This chain uses TRBV6-1 with TRBJ1-2, with 8 bases aligning to TRBD1. V was clipped by 8 bases and J by 4 bases; unmatched bases: 3. CDR1 is MNHNS and CDR2 is SASEGT in the germline V gene. The CDR3 length is 12 residues.

CDR3 sequence (DNA): TGTGCCTGGGGGGCCCTCTACGAGCAGTACTTC. It is translated as CAWGALYEQYF. The chain uses TRBV30 and TRBJ2-7, with D possibly being TRBD1 (5 bases). CDR3 length equals 11 residues. Trimming shortened V by 5 bases and J by 3 bases, and 8 bases separated the two germline ends. Germline CDR1 reads GTSNPN; CDR2 reads SVGIG (reference sequence).

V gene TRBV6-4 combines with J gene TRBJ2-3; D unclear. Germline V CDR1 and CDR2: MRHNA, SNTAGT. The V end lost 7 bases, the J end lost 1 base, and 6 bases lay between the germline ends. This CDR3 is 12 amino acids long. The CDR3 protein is CASTPGTDTQYF. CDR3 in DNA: TGTGCCAGCACCCCGGGCACAGATACGCAGTATTTT.

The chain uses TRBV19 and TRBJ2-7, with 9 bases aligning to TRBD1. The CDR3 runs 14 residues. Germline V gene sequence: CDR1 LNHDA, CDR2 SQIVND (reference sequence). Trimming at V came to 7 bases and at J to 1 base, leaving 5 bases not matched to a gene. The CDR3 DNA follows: TGTGCCAGTATGAGAGGGACAGGGTCCTACGAGCAGTACTTC. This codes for CASMRGTGSYEQYF.

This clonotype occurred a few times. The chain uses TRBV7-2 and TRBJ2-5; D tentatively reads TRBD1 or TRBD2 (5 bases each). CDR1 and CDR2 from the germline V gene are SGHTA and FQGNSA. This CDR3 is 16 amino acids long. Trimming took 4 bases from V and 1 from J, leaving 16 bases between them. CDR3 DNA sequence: TGTGCCAGCAGCTCCCCCCCGGGGCGATTCCAAGAGACCCAGTACTTC. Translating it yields CASSSPPGRFQETQYF.

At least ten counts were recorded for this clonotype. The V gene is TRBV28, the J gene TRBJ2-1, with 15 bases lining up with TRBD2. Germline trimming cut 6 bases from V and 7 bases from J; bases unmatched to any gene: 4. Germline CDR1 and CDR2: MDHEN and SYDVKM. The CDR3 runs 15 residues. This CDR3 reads CASRFGLAGGNEQFF. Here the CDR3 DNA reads TGTGCCAGCAGATTCGGACTAGCGGGAGGGAATGAGCAGTTCTTC.

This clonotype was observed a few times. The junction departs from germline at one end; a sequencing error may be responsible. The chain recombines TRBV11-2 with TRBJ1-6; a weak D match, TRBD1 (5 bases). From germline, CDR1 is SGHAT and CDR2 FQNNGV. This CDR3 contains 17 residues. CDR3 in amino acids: CASSFGTDRYYNSPLHF. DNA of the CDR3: TGTGCCAGTAGCTTTGGAACCGACAGATACTATAATTCACCCCTCCACTTT.

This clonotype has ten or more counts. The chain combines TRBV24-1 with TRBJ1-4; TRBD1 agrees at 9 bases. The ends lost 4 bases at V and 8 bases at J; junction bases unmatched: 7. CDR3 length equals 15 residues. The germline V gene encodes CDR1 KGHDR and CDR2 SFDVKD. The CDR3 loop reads CATSDPGQGNEKLFF. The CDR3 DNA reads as TGTGCCACCAGTGACCCTGGACAGGGGAACGAAAAACTGTTTTTT.